The T cell receptor beta chain described here comes from a study of patients and donors after allogeneic stem cell transplantation. A single record per CDR3 protein comes from TCRdb applying MiXCR to the RT-PCR reads. The profile shows about 400,000 distinct CDR3 sequences, 16% of them singletons. Germline-derived CDR1 and CDR2 are SGHVS and FQNEAQ. J was trimmed by 3 bases and V by 6 bases; bases with no gene match: 9. The CDR3 has 15 amino acids. Sample: blood, either unsorted or a sorted T cell fraction (not recorded which). The gene calls are TRBV7-8 and TRBJ2-3, with TRBD2 matching over 7 bases. The receptor was isolated from a human donor who was either an allogeneic HSCT recipient or a stem cell or donor lymphocyte infusion donor (not recorded which). It is not recorded whose cells these are; they may come from a transplant donor. CDR3 loop: CASRRWGGGTDTQYF. The CDR3 nucleotides read TGTGCCAGCAGGAGGTGGGGCGGGGGTACAGATACGCAGTATTTT.